This TCR beta chain is drawn from a study of blood T cells in healthy people across ages. A J-beta primer mix and a sample-barcoded 5' primer were used in a second PCR of about 6 to 12 cycles. The template-switch adaptor was a 5' adaptor with 12 random nucleotides. It tagged each cDNA molecule. TCRdb processed the 5' RACE reads anew with MiXCR; each CDR3 protein has one entry. The sample yields about 730,000 distinct CDR3 sequences, roughly 41% seen once. Individuals who donated were healthy Caucasians from Russia aged about 6 to 90. V was cut by 0 bases and J by 5 bases, with 8 bases left in between. The CDR3 covers 14 residues. Germline CDR1 and CDR2: SGHVS and FNYEAQ.

The receptor was derived from a woman aged 60-70 years in good health. This chain joins TRBV7-6 and TRBJ2-1; D call uncertain. Material for sequencing was blood. CDR3 nucleotide sequence: TGTGCCAGCAGCTTAGCTAATGGCCACAATGAGCAGTTCTTC. It is translated as CASSLANGHNEQFF.